This entry concerns a single T cell receptor (beta chain). The antigen remains undetermined. Only in-frame clones appear in the TCRdb table, and some are missing; sequencing was by immunoSEQ multiplex PCR. The sample shows more than 4,000 clones, approximately 57% of them seen only once. This entry comes from a study of T cells after posttransplantation cyclophosphamide. General study findings and limits: Tissue-infiltrating T cells from skin or gut overlapped little with blood T cells. After PTCy, TRB diversity resembled that of CNI/methotrexate controls.

Germline V gene sequence: CDR1 SGHTA, CDR2 FQGNSA. CDR3 size: 15 residues. Trimming took 4 bases from V and 10 from J; bases not matched to a gene: 5. Peripheral blood was collected from the related graft donor on the marrow donation day. Sequenced sample: memory CD8+ T cells sorted from blood. The gene calls are TRBV7-2 and TRBJ1-6; 12 positions match TRBD1. This clonotype originated in an older woman in good health, CMV-negative, and a related stem cell transplant donor. The CDR3 region is CASSSGQGARSPLHF. The CDR3 DNA is TGTGCCAGCAGCTCGGGACAGGGGGCCAGGTCACCCCTCCACTTT.